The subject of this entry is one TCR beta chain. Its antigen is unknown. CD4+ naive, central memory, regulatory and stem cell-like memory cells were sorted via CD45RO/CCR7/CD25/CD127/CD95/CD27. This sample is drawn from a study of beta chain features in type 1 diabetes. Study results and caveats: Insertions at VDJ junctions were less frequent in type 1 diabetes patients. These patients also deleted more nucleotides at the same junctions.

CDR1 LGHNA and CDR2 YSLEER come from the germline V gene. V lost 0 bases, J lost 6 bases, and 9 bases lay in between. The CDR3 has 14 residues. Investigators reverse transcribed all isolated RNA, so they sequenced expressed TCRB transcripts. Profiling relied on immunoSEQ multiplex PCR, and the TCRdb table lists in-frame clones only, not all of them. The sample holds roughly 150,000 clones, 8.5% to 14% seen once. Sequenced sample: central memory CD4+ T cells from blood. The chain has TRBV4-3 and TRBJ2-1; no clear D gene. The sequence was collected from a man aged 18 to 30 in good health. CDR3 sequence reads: CASSQDEWRNEQFF. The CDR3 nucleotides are TGCGCCAGCAGCCAAGATGAGTGGCGCAATGAGCAGTTCTTC.